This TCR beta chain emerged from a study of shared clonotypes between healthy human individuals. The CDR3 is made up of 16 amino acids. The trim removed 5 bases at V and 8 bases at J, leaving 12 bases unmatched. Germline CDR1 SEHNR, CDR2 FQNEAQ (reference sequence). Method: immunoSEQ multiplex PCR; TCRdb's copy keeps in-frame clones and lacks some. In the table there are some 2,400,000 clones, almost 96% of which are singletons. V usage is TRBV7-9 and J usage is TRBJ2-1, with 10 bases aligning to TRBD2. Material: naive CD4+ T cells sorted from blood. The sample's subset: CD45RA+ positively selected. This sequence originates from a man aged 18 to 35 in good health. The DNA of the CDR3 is TGTGCCAGCAGCCTGCAGCGGGGGGGCTATAAGGATGAGCAGTTCTTC. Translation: CASSLQRGGYKDEQFF.